The rows below give T cell receptor beta chains drawn from one sample of a study of blood T cell dynamics during melanoma immunotherapy. Profiled with immunoSEQ multiplex PCR; TCRdb holds only in-frame clones, not every one. Of 13,000 to 15,000 clones listed, roughly 88% are singletons. Source: blood, taken from a patient treated with checkpoint blockade. Receptors originate from a human donor with melanoma. CDR3s include the opening cysteine and the closing phenylalanine or tryptophan. Fields, in order: clone size, D gene, V gene, J gene, CDR3 protein, CDR3 DNA. D genes are given only for firm matches. The size field is filled for only some rows; it gives once, few, many or a size class.

>-|TRBD2|TRBV19|TRBJ2-1
CASKRFLREGDNEQFF
TGTGCCAGTAAACGGTTTTTGCGGGAGGGCGACAATGAGCAGTTCTTC
>-|TRBD1|TRBV7-2|TRBJ2-5
CASSSRTGGTQYF
TGTGCCAGCAGCTCCCGGACAGGGGGGACCCAGTACTTC
>-|-|TRBV6-5|TRBJ2-7
CASSYGPFLSSYEQYF
TGTGCCAGCAGTTACGGCCCATTTCTTAGCTCCTACGAGCAGTACTTC
>once|TRBD2|TRBV5-6|TRBJ2-2
CASSSSGTSRTGELFF
TGTGCCAGCAGCTCCTCCGGGACTAGCCGCACCGGGGAGCTGTTTTTT
>-|-|TRBV9|TRBJ1-2
CASSVDPALGYGYTF
TGTGCCAGCAGCGTAGACCCCGCCCTGGGCTATGGCTACACCTTC
>once|-|TRBV7-9|TRBJ2-7
CASSPFKAYEQYF
TGTGCCAGCAGCCCCTTTAAAGCTTACGAGCAGTACTTC
>few|-|TRBV27|TRBJ1-1
CASRFNDNTEAFF
TGTGCCAGCAGATTTAACGATAACACTGAAGCTTTCTTT
>-|-|TRBV2|TRBJ2-1
CASSLGRNNEQFF
TGTGCCAGCAGTCTGGGACGGAACAATGAGCAGTTCTTC
>-|-|TRBV5-8|TRBJ2-7
CASSLGQGLVYEQYF
TGTGCCAGCAGCCTGGGACAAGGGCTCGTCTACGAGCAGTACTTC
>-|-|TRBV5-5|TRBJ2-7
CASSLRADTTYEQYF
TGTGCCAGCAGCTTGCGAGCGGACACTACCTACGAGCAGTACTTC
>-|-|TRBV19|TRBJ1-2
CASSIVGSNYGYTF
TGTGCCAGTAGTATAGTAGGCTCTAACTATGGCTACACCTTC
>-|-|TRBV6-5|TRBJ1-1
CASSYSQRQSEAFF
TGTGCCAGCAGTTACTCTCAGAGACAGAGTGAAGCTTTCTTT
>-|TRBD1|TRBV7-8|TRBJ2-1
CASRDRGSYNEQFF
TGTGCCAGCAGAGACAGGGGTTCCTACAATGAGCAGTTCTTC
>-|-|TRBV4-1|TRBJ2-5
CASSLGSSGGGETQYF
TGCGCCAGCAGCCTAGGGAGTTCAGGGGGAGGGGAGACCCAGTACTTC
>-|-|TRBV13|TRBJ2-6
CASRRGERISGANVLTF
TGTGCCAGCAGGCGAGGGGAGCGGATCTCTGGGGCCAACGTCCTGACTTTC
>-|-|TRBV6-6|TRBJ1-4
CASSQEEKLFF
TGTGCCAGCAGTCAAGAGGAAAAACTGTTTTTT
>-|-|TRBV30|TRBJ2-2
CAYLTRAGELFF
TGTGCCTACCTCACAAGGGCCGGGGAGCTGTTTTTT
>-|-|TRBV4-1|TRBJ2-7
CASSQAARPYEQYF
TGCGCCAGCAGCCAAGCCGCCCGGCCCTACGAGCAGTACTTC
>-|TRBD2|TRBV25-1|TRBJ2-1
CASSEFTSGLPNEQFF
TGTGCCAGCAGTGAATTCACTAGCGGGCTTCCCAATGAGCAGTTCTTC
>few|-|TRBV7-2|TRBJ1-2
CASSPEGSYGYTF
TGTGCCAGCAGCCCAGAAGGGTCATATGGCTACACCTTC
>-|-|TRBV7-2|TRBJ2-7
CASSLRRGIGQTYEQYF
TGTGCCAGCAGCTTACGTAGGGGAATTGGACAGACCTACGAGCAGTACTTC
>once|-|TRBV18|TRBJ2-7
CASSPLGAGEQYF
TGTGCCAGCTCACCACTGGGGGCCGGAGAGCAGTACTTC
>few|-|TRBV7-9|TRBJ1-5
CASSFPGRNQPQHF
TGTGCCAGCAGCTTTCCGGGCCGAAATCAGCCCCAGCATTTT
>-|-|TRBV30|TRBJ1-1
CAWSVKGSEAFF
TGTGCCTGGAGTGTAAAGGGGTCTGAAGCTTTCTTT
>few|TRBD2|TRBV28|TRBJ2-7
CASSLLLLAGASSYEQYF
TGTGCCAGCAGTTTACTTCTACTAGCGGGGGCAAGCTCCTACGAGCAGTACTTC
>-|TRBD1|TRBV19|TRBJ2-5
CASSSRTGYQETQYF
TGTGCCAGTAGTTCTCGGACAGGATACCAAGAGACCCAGTACTTC
>-|-|TRBV10-2|TRBJ1-6
CASKGREGNSPLHF
TGCGCCAGCAAAGGCAGGGAAGGCAATTCACCCCTCCACTTT